These T cell receptor beta chains were read from a single sample in a study of beta chain features in type 1 diabetes. The table came from immunoSEQ multiplex PCR; TCRdb's copy has only in-frame clones and leaves some out. Of roughly 380,000 clones listed, about 19% were seen once; the top ten hold about 0.045%. Specimen: naive CD4+ T cells from blood. These receptors were collected from a woman aged 18-35 years in good health. Both conserved end residues are part of each CDR3. D genes are given only for firm matches. Where a row states a size, it is once, few, many or the class of an expanded clone; other rows omit it.

D,V,J,size,CDR3,DNA
.,TRBV29-1,TRBJ2-1,few,CSVNRGGGTPAYNEQFF,TGCAGCGTTAACAGGGGAGGAGGGACCCCCGCGTACAATGAGCAGTTCTTC
TRBD1,TRBV30,TRBJ1-1,few,CAWSAGTGNTEAFF,TGTGCCTGGAGTGCCGGGACAGGGAACACTGAAGCTTTCTTT
.,TRBV30,TRBJ2-1,few,CAWSVGDYRLNEQFF,TGTGCCTGGAGTGTCGGAGACTACCGTCTCAATGAGCAGTTCTTC
.,TRBV30,TRBJ1-5,few,CAWSAAGDFGPQHF,TGTGCCTGGAGTGCGGCAGGGGATTTCGGGCCCCAGCATTTT
TRBD1,TRBV5-1,TRBJ1-2,few,CASSFGQGWNGYTF,TGCGCCAGCAGCTTTGGACAGGGCTGGAATGGCTACACCTTC
.,TRBV13,TRBJ2-3,.,CASSARGTGSYF,TGTGCCAGCAGCGCTCGGGGGACTGGTTCGTATTTT
.,TRBV19,TRBJ2-1,.,CASKDRSSYNEQFF,TGTGCCAGTAAGGACAGAAGCTCCTACAATGAGCAGTTCTTC
.,TRBV15,TRBJ2-7,.,CATSPPLAEAYEQYF,TGTGCCACCAGCCCGCCGCTGGCGGAGGCCTACGAGCAGTACTTC
.,TRBV19,TRBJ2-6,.,CASSQYAGANVLTF,TGTGCCAGTAGTCAGTACGCTGGGGCCAACGTCCTGACTTTC
.,TRBV11-2,TRBJ1-6,.,CASSLDRVRVGNSPLHF,TGTGCCAGCAGCTTAGATAGGGTGAGGGTCGGTAATTCACCCCTCCACTTT
TRBD1,TRBV2,TRBJ1-1,few,CASRPTGRITEAFF,TGTGCCAGCAGGCCGACAGGGCGAATCACTGAAGCTTTCTTT
TRBD2,TRBV18,TRBJ2-1,few,CASSLPAGDYNEQFF,TGTGCCAGCTCCCTCCCAGCGGGAGATTATAATGAGCAGTTCTTC
TRBD2,TRBV6-5,TRBJ2-1,few,CASSPTTAGGTQFF,TGTGCCAGCAGCCCTACGACTGCGGGAGGGACGCAGTTCTTC
TRBD2,TRBV20-1,TRBJ2-7,.,CGWGGDGEQYF,TGCGGCTGGGGGGGGGATGGCGAGCAGTACTTC
.,TRBV4-1,TRBJ2-7,.,CASSPRGGLTYEQYF,TGCGCCAGCAGCCCGAGGGGGGGGCTGACCTACGAGCAGTACTTC
TRBD2,TRBV7-2,TRBJ2-3,few,CASSFVAGGHSTDTQYF,TGTGCCAGCAGCTTTGTAGCGGGGGGGCATAGCACAGATACGCAGTATTTT
TRBD1,TRBV30,TRBJ2-1,.,CAWSVKGAEQFF,TGTGCCTGGAGTGTCAAGGGGGCTGAGCAGTTCTTC
TRBD1,TRBV9,TRBJ2-1,.,CASSARGRPSEPFF,TGTGCCAGCAGCGCCAGGGGGAGACCCTCGGAACCGTTCTTC
.,TRBV7-7,TRBJ1-1,few,CASSSGTNTEAFF,TGTGCTAGCAGTTCAGGGACTAACACTGAAGCTTTCTTT
TRBD2,TRBV7-2,TRBJ2-5,few,CASATGGKETQYF,TGTGCCAGCGCGACGGGGGGGAAAGAGACCCAGTACTTC
.,TRBV5-4,TRBJ1-3,few,CASSLDSGGNTIYF,TGTGCCAGCAGCTTGGACAGTGGAGGAAACACCATATATTTT
.,TRBV14,TRBJ2-7,.,CASSREDSRRDEQYF,TGTGCCAGCAGCCGAGAGGACTCCCGGAGGGACGAGCAGTACTTC
TRBD2,TRBV7-9,TRBJ2-3,.,CASSLGAGVSDTQYF,TGTGCCAGCAGCCTCGGGGCGGGAGTCTCAGATACGCAGTATTTT
.,TRBV5-1,TRBJ2-3,few,CASSLSLGTDTQYF,TGCGCCAGCAGCTTGTCACTTGGCACAGATACGCAGTATTTT
TRBD1,TRBV30,TRBJ2-5,few,CAWSGGQGRETQYF,TGTGCCTGGAGCGGGGGACAGGGGAGGGAGACCCAGTACTTC
.,TRBV4-3,TRBJ1-6,.,CASSQTGTSSSPLHF,TGCGCCAGCAGCCAAACCGGGACAAGTAGTTCACCCCTCCACTTT
.,TRBV30,TRBJ2-5,.,CAFGGPRRESQYF,TGTGCCTTTGGAGGACCCCGGAGGGAGAGCCAGTACTTC
.,TRBV11-2,TRBJ1-1,.,CASSSKQGINTEAFF,TGTGCCAGCAGCTCAAAACAGGGTATTAACACTGAAGCTTTCTTT
TRBD1,TRBV7-9,TRBJ1-6,.,CASSLPGQGFSPLHF,TGTGCCAGCAGCCTACCGGGACAGGGGTTTTCACCCCTCCACTTT
.,TRBV12-2,TRBJ2-1,.,CASRLVSSGVSYNEQFF,TGTGCAAGTCGCTTAGTTTCGAGCGGGGTATCCTACAATGAGCAGTTCTTC
.,TRBV5-4,TRBJ1-4,once,CASSRSGSTNEKLFF,TGTGCCAGCAGCCGATCAGGATCAACTAATGAAAAACTGTTTTTT
TRBD1,TRBV7-2,TRBJ1-2,few,CASSLAGQVYGYTF,TGTGCCAGCAGCTTAGCGGGACAGGTGTATGGCTACACCTTC
.,TRBV29-1,TRBJ1-2,.,CSARDAHNYGYTF,TGCAGCGCGCGGGACGCACATAACTATGGCTACACCTTC
TRBD1,TRBV6-5,TRBJ1-2,.,CASSYRDRSYGYTF,TGTGCCAGCAGTTACCGGGACAGATCCTATGGCTACACCTTC
.,TRBV5-1,TRBJ1-1,.,CASSLRGGTEAFF,TGCGCCAGCAGCTTGAGGGGGGGGACTGAAGCTTTCTTT
TRBD2,TRBV9,TRBJ2-2,.,CASSTSGGNTGELFF,TGTGCCAGCAGCACTAGCGGGGGTAACACCGGGGAGCTGTTTTTT
.,TRBV5-1,TRBJ2-3,once,CASSLPRPAPDTQYF,TGCGCCAGCAGCTTGCCCAGGCCGGCCCCGGATACGCAGTATTTT
.,TRBV7-3,TRBJ2-2,few,CASSLLGGNTGELFF,TGTGCCAGCAGCTTACTCGGGGGGAACACCGGGGAGCTGTTTTTT
TRBD1,TRBV7-2,TRBJ1-1,few,CASSLAFWTGGTEAFF,TGTGCCAGCAGCTTAGCCTTTTGGACAGGGGGCACTGAAGCTTTCTTT
.,TRBV19,TRBJ1-5,.,CASNQGYSNQPQHF,TGTGCCAGTAATCAGGGGTATAGCAATCAGCCCCAGCATTTT
TRBD1,TRBV4-1,TRBJ2-5,few,CASSLGQGRETQYF,TGCGCCAGCAGCCTTGGACAGGGGAGAGAGACCCAGTACTTC
.,TRBV27,TRBJ1-2,.,CASSALQATRYGYTF,TGTGCCAGCAGTGCCCTACAGGCTACTCGCTATGGCTACACCTTC
.,TRBV29-1,TRBJ2-2,few,CSVLQWDTGELFF,TGCAGCGTTCTACAGTGGGACACCGGGGAGCTGTTTTTT
.,TRBV21-1,TRBJ2-7,.,CATPLPERLPHEQYF,TGTGCCACGCCCCTCCCGGAGCGCCTTCCCCACGAGCAGTACTTC
.,TRBV7-9,TRBJ2-5,.,CASSPWSGETQYF,TGTGCCAGCAGCCCGTGGTCCGGAGAGACCCAGTACTTC
.,TRBV27,TRBJ2-1,few,CASSPRLNEQFF,TGTGCCAGCAGTCCCAGACTCAATGAGCAGTTCTTC
.,TRBV27,TRBJ1-1,few,CASRFTGLNTEAFF,TGTGCCAGCAGATTTACAGGCTTGAACACTGAAGCTTTCTTT
TRBD1,TRBV10-3,TRBJ2-7,.,CATTTGREQYF,TGTGCCACAACGACAGGGCGCGAGCAGTACTTC
TRBD2,TRBV6-4,TRBJ2-1,.,CASSEGAGGYNEQFF,TGTGCCAGCAGTGAAGGAGCGGGGGGGTACAATGAGCAGTTCTTC
.,TRBV5-4,TRBJ1-1,few,CASSFWTGDTEAFF,TGTGCCAGCAGCTTCTGGACCGGGGACACTGAAGCTTTCTTT
TRBD2,TRBV25-1,TRBJ2-5,.,CARVAGGQETQYF,TGTGCCAGGGTAGCGGGAGGCCAAGAGACCCAGTACTTC
TRBD2,TRBV5-1,TRBJ2-3,few,CASSPGLAADTQYF,TGCGCCAGCAGCCCAGGACTAGCAGCAGATACGCAGTATTTT
.,TRBV4-1,TRBJ2-5,few,CASSQNGQRRQETQYF,TGCGCCAGCAGCCAAAATGGCCAGCGGAGACAAGAGACCCAGTACTTC
TRBD1,TRBV2,TRBJ2-5,.,CASSPDRGGGETQYF,TGTGCCAGCAGTCCAGACAGGGGAGGAGGAGAGACCCAGTACTTC
TRBD1,TRBV2,TRBJ2-1,.,CASSGTGRNEQFF,TGTGCCAGCAGTGGGACAGGCAGGAATGAGCAGTTCTTC
.,TRBV30,TRBJ1-4,.,CAGGSGSNEKLFF,TGTGCCGGGGGGAGTGGGAGTAATGAAAAACTGTTTTTT
TRBD1,TRBV7-2,TRBJ1-4,few,CASSQATGINEKLFF,TGTGCCAGCAGCCAGGCGACAGGGATCAATGAAAAACTGTTTTTT
.,TRBV4-2,TRBJ2-7,few,CASSQSQGVQYF,TGTGCCAGCAGCCAATCACAGGGTGTGCAGTACTTC